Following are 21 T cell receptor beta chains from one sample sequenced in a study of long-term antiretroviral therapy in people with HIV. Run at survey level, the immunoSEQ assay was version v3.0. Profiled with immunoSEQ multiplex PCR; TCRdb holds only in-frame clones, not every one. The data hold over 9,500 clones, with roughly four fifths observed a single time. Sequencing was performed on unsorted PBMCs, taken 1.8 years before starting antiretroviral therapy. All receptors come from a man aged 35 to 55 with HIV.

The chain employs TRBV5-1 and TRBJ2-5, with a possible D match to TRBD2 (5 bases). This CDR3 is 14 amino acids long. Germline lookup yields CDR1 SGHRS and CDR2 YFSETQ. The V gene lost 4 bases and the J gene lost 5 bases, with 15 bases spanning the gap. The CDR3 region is CASSPDPAGETQYF. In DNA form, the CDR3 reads TGCGCCAGCAGCCCGGACCCGGCGGGCGAGACCCAGTACTTC.

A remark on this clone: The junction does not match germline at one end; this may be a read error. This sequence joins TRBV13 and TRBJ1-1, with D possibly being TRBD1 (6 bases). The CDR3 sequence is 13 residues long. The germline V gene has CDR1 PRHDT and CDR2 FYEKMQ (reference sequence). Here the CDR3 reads CASSLDRDTEAFF. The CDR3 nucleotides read TGTGCCAGCAGCTTAGACCGGGACACAGAAGCTTTCTTT.

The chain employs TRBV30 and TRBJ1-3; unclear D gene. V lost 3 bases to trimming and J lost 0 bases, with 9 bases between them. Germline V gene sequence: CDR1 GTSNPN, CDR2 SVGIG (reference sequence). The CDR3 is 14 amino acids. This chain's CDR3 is CAWRGPSSGNTIYF. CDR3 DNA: TGTGCCTGGAGGGGCCCGAGCTCTGGAAACACCATATATTTT.

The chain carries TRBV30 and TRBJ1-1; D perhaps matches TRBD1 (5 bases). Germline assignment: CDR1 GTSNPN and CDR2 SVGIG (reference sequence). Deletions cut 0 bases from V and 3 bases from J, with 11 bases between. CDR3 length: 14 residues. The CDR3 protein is CAWSVGVRDTEAFF. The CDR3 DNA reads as TGTGCCTGGAGTGTAGGGGTCCGGGACACTGAAGCTTTCTTT.

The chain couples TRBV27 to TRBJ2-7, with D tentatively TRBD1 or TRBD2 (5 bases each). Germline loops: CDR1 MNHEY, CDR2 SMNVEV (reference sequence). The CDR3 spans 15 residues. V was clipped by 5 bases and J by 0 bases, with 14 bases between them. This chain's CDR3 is CASSPTGTNSYEQYF. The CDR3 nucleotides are TGTGCCAGCAGTCCAACCGGGACCAACTCCTACGAGCAGTACTTC.

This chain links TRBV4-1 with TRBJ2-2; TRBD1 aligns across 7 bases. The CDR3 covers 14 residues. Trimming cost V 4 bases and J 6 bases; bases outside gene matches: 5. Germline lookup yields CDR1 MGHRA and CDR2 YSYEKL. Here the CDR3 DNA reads TGCGCCAGCAGCCCCGATCAGGGGGCCGGGGAGCTGTTTTTT. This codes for CASSPDQGAGELFF.

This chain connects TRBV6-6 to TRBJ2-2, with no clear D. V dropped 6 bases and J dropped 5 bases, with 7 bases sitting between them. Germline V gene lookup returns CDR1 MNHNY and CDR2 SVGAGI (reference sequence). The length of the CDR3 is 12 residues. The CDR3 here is CASSWGTGELFF. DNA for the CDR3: TGTGCCAGCAGCTGGGGAACCGGGGAGCTGTTTTTT.

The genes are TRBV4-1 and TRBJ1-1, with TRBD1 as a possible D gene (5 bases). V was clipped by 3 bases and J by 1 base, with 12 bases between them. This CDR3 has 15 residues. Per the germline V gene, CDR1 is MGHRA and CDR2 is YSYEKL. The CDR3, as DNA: TGCGCCAGCAGCCATTGGGGGTTCTCGAACACTGAAGCTTTCTTT. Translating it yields CASSHWGFSNTEAFF.

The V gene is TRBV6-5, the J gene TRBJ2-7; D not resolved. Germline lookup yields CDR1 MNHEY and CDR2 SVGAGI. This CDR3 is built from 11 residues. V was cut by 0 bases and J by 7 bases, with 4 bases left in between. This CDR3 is CASSYSEEQYF. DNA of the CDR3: TGTGCCAGCAGTTACTCGGAGGAGCAGTACTTC.

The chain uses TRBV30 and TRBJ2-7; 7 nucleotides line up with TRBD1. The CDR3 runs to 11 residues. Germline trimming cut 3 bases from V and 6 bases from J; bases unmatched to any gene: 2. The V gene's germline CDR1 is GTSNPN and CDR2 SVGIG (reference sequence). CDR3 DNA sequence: TGTGCCTGGAGCTGGACAGGCGAGCAGTACTTC. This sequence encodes CAWSWTGEQYF.

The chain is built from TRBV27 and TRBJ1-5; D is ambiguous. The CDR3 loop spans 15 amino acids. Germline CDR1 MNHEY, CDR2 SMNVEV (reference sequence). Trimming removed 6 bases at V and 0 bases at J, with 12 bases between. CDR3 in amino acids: CASRLAPYSNQPQHF. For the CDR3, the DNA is TGTGCCAGCAGATTGGCACCCTATAGCAATCAGCCCCAGCATTTT.

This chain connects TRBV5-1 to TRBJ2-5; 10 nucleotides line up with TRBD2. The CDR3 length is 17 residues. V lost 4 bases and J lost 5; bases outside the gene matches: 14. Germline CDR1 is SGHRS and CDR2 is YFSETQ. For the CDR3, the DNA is TGCGCCAGCAGCCAAAACCCTAGCGGGGGCCTCGGGGAGACCCAGTACTTC. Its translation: CASSQNPSGGLGETQYF.

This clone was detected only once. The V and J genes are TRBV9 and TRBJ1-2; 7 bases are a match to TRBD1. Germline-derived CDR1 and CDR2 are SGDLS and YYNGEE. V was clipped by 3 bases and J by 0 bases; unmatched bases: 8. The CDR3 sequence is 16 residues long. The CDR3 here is CASSGRDRASNYGYTF. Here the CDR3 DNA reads TGTGCCAGCAGCGGCCGGGACAGAGCTTCTAACTATGGCTACACCTTC.

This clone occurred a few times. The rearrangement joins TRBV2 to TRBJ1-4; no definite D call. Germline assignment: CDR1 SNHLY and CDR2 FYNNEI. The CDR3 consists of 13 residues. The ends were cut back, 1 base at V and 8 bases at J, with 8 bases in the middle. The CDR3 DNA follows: TGTGCCAGCAGTGAAGGGGCTGGGGAAAAACTGTTTTTT. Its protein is CASSEGAGEKLFF.

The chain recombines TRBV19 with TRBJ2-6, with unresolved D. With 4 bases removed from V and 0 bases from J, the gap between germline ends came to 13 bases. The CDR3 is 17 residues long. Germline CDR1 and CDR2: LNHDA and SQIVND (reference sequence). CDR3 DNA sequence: TGTGCCAGTAGTACCCAGGCGACCTCCTCTGGGGCCAACGTCCTGACTTTC. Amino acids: CASSTQATSSGANVLTF. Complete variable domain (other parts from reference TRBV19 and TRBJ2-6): DGGITQSPKYLFRKEGQNVTLSCEQNLNHDAMYWYRQDPGQGLRLIYYSQIVNDFQKGDIAEGYSVSREKKESFPLTVTSAQKNPTAFYLCASSTQATSSGANVLTFGAGSRLTVL.

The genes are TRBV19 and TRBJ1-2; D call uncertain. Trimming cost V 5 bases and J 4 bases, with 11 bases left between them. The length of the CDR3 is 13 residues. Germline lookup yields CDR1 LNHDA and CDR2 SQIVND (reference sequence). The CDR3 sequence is CASSLGRAYGYTF. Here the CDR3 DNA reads TGTGCCAGTAGTCTCGGACGGGCCTATGGCTACACCTTC. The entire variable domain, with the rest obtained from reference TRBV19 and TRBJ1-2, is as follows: DGGITQSPKYLFRKEGQNVTLSCEQNLNHDAMYWYRQDPGQGLRLIYYSQIVNDFQKGDIAEGYSVSREKKESFPLTVTSAQKNPTAFYLCASSLGRAYGYTFGSGTRLTVV.

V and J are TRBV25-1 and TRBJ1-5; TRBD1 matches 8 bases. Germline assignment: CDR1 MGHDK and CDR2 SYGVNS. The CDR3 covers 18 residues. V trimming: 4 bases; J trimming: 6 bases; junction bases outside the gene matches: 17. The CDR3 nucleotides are TGTGCCAGCAGTGGCGACCTGGGGGGACAGGTCCTCGGTCAGCCCCAGCATTTT. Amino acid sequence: CASSGDLGGQVLGQPQHF. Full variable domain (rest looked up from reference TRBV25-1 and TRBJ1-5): EADIYQTPRYLVIGTGKKITLECSQTMGHDKMYWYQQDPGMELHLIHYSYGVNSTEKGDLSSESTVSRIRTEHFPLTLESARPSHTSQYLCASSGDLGGQVLGQPQHFGDGTRLSIL.

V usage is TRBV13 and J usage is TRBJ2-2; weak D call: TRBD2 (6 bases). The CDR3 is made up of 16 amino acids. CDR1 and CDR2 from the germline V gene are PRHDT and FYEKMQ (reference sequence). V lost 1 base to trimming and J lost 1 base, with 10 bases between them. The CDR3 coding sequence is TGTGCCAGCAGCTTAGTAGCGGAATGGAACACCGGGGAGCTGTTTTTT. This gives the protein CASSLVAEWNTGELFF.

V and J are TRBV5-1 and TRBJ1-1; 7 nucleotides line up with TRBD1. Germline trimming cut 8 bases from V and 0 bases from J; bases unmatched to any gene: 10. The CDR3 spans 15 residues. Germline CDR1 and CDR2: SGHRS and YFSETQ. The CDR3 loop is CASRIGGSLNTEAFF. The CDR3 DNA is TGCGCCAGTAGAATAGGGGGCAGCCTGAACACTGAAGCTTTCTTT. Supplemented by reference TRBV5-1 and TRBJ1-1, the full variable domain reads KAGVTQTPRYLIKTRGQQVTLSCSPISGHRSVSWYQQTPGQGLQFLFEYFSETQRNKGNFPGRFSGRQFSNSRSEMNVSTLELGDSALYLCASRIGGSLNTEAFFGQGTRLTVV.

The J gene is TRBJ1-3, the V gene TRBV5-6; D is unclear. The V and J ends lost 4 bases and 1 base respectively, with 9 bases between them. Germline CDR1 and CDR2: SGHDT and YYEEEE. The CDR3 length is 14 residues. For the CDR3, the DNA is TGTGCCAGCAGCCTTGGACCGTCTGGAAACACCATATATTTT. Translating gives CASSLGPSGNTIYF.

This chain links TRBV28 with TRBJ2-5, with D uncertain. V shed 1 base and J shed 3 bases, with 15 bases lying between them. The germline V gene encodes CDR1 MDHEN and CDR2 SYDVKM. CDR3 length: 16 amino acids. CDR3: CASSLLARHKEETQYF. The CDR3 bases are TGTGCCAGCAGTTTATTGGCCAGGCACAAGGAAGAGACCCAGTACTTC.